This TCR beta chain was captured in a study of neurological immune-mediated disorders. General study results and limits: CDR3 amino acid sequences of expanded clones were not shared across subjects, a result suggesting private repertoires in all groups.

5'RACE generated cDNA with 10-nucleotide random UMIs. TCRdb recomputed calls from the 5' RACE reads with MiXCR, one row per CDR3 protein. Here the sample spans about 30,000 distinct CDR3 sequences, approximately 5.2% being singletons. The CDR3 loop spans 12 amino acids. The V gene's germline CDR1 is SGHTA and CDR2 FQGNSA. V was shortened by 5 bases and J by 8 bases, with 12 bases between the two germline ends. In regard to this clonotype: Its matching antigen is unknown.

Healthy controls were blood bank volunteers in Maryland, USA. 950,000 to 1,000,000 sorted CD4+ or CD8+ T cells made each library. Sequencing was done on a sample of CD4+ T cells from blood. The sequence was obtained from a woman in her forties or fifties in good health. The chain uses TRBV7-2 and TRBJ1-2; D is possibly TRBD1 (6 bases). In nucleotides, the CDR3 is TGTGCCAGCAGCCTTGGTGGGGGCGGCTACACCTTC. Translated, it gives CASSLGGGGYTF. The full variable domain, completed using reference TRBV7-2 and TRBJ1-2, is GAGVSQSPSNKVTEKGKDVELRCDPISGHTALYWYRQSLGQGLEFLIYFQGNSAPDKSGLPSDRFSAERTGGSVSTLTIQRTQQEDSAVYLCASSLGGGGYTFGSGTRLTVV.